This note documents a single T cell receptor (beta chain) sequence. Its antigen is still unknown. Base qualities were left out, and no much larger clone turns up one base away. The record originates from a study of CD8+ T cells in alopecia areata (dated by TCRdb to between 2018 and 2020). In the study overall: Treated patients were enrolled in an open-label pilot trial of oral tofacitinib at 5 to 10 mg twice daily for moderate-to-severe alopecia areata. Patients received tofacitinib for 6 to 18 months and were then followed off drug for 6 months to check for delayed response and recurrence. Human TCRbeta sequencing covered scalp tissue and sorted CD4+ and CD8+ peripheral blood T cells from patchy and totalis/universalis alopecia areata patients and healthy controls. Clonality in the scalp was compared among normal scalp (n=4), patchy alopecia areata scalp (n=8), and alopecia totalis/universalis scalp (n=8). Tofacitinib-treated patients had biopsies at baseline and at 4 and 24 weeks of treatment, with a later scalp biopsy in several patients. To study T cell clonal expansion in alopecia areata, the researchers applied high-throughput TCRbeta sequencing to both the C3H/HeJ mouse model and human patients. immunoSEQ multiplex PCR using 35 Vbeta forward primers and 13 Jbeta reverse primers was used to amplify TCRbeta CDR3 regions. The RNA source kit depended on sample type: the PAXgene miRNA kit for fixed scalp, the miRNeasy kit for PBMCs, and the RNeasy kit for mouse skin. The SALT score, which quantifies the percentage of affected scalp surface area, was used to measure disease severity in treated patients.

From the cysteine through the phenylalanine, the CDR3 covers 14 amino acids. This entry keeps only the CDR3 DNA: 42 bases, framed from base 1. From the germline V gene (reference sequence), CDR1 is GTSNPN and CDR2 is SVGIG. The junction shows trimming of 2 bases on V and 2 bases on J, plus 12 bases between the germline ends. The time point label on this specimen signifies: less than five weeks on oral tofacitinib. Per the publication, the treatment or condition label means: oral pan-JAK inhibitor, 5-10 mg twice daily. Lesional scalp punch biopsies and peripheral blood were collected from alopecia areata patients. PBMCs were separated by density centrifugation and stained for CD3, CD4 and CD8, after which CD4+ and CD8+ T cells were sorted on a FACSAria. Libraries were made using the immunoSEQ multiplex PCR assay. RNA was extracted from all samples and reverse transcribed into cDNA as template for TCR sequencing. First-strand cDNA was synthesized with SuperScript III using a 2:1 mix of oligo-dT and random hexamers. A synthetic immune receptor repertoire was used to gauge amplification bias, and whatever bias remained was removed computationally. As for how the authors treated the data: Raw reads were preprocessed for error removal, and CDR3 was defined according to IMGT conventions as running from the conserved cysteine to phenylalanine. Clonality was computed as 1 minus the Shannon entropy, with the entropy normalized by log2 of the number of productive unique TCRs. Scalp TCRbeta sequences were cross-referenced with sorted blood CD4 and CD8 repertoires so that the CD4 or CD8 identity of scalp clones could be inferred. Here the immuneACCESS table is served through TCRdb, limited to in-frame sequences with V and J called. Missing clones are a known gap in these copies; in checked studies unresolved V genes cover under half, and the rest lacks a known reason. Clone size and the V and J calls come from that table; the DNA yielded D and trimming. The sample table lists 130,000 or so clones, over 60% of them with a count of one. More than 5.5% of the sample belongs to the ten largest clones.

The investigation overall reported the following: Many expanded lesional clones were found to persist in scalp and blood during tofacitinib treatment, and relapse after treatment cessation may be partly explained by this persistence. Because the treated cohort was small and had only one nonresponder, larger studies are needed to examine links between baseline CD8+ expansion and response. Scalp TCR repertoire analysis is complicated because resident alphabeta T cells in normal human skin are also sequenced, whereas mouse skin is dominated by gammadelta T cells. Higher clonality and more expanded CD8+ clones were observed in lesional scalp than in normal scalp, particularly in alopecia totalis/universalis, a finding suggestive of antigenic drive. Shared TCR sequences between patients were less evident than in mice, which may be partly attributable to HLA diversity in the patient population. Tofacitinib significantly decreased scalp clonality and the number of expanded CD8+ clones among the top 100 scalp clones.

The sample in question was CD4+ T cells sorted from blood, obtained at week 4, from a patient treated with tofacitinib. This clonotype was obtained from a human donor with alopecia areata. The sequence links TRBV30 to TRBJ2-5; the D gene is not confidently resolved. Read as DNA, the sequence is TGTGCCTGGAGTTCTTCGGGTCTACAAGAGACCCAGTACTTC. The translation is CAWSSSGLQETQYF.